This TCR beta chain was identified during a study of blood T cell repertoires in COVID-19. On the study more broadly: Some COVID-19 samples were acute and others convalescent; all came from the United States, Italy and Spain.

Methods used by the authors: Reference gene primers were amplified, and this amplification served to estimate nucleated cell counts. The data were produced by immunoSEQ multiplex PCR, yet TCRdb's version contains in-frame clones alone and is incomplete. That table supplies the V and J calls and clone size; D and trimming were determined from the DNA. The sample shows some 150,000 clones, 70% to 90% of them seen only once. The CDR3 has 16 amino acids. The V end was cut by 3 bases, the J end by 1 base, with 13 bases between. Per the germline V gene, CDR1 is MDHEN and CDR2 is SYDVKM. Sequenced material: peripheral blood. The V call is TRBV28, the J call TRBJ1-3, with D maybe TRBD1 (6 bases). This sequence was found in a woman in her forties with active or convalescent COVID-19. The CDR3 nucleotides read TGTGCCAGCAGTTTTGGGTCAGGGGCTTCTGGAAACACCATATATTTT. Its translation: CASSFGSGASGNTIYF.